These T cell receptor beta chains were read from a single sample in a study of control samples from healthy donors and cancer patients. Produced via immunoSEQ multiplex PCR; TCRdb's table is partial and in-frame only. The sample contains 100,000 to 150,000 clones, approximately 90% of which appear only once. Material for sequencing was blood. The receptors were gathered from a woman between 50 and 59 years old in good health. CDR3s include the opening cysteine and the closing phenylalanine or tryptophan.

CDR3,J,V
CASSILPRQGTYNEQFF,TRBJ2-1,TRBV19
CALAENMNTEAFF,TRBJ1-1,TRBV18
CASSYGASSSYEQYF,TRBJ2-7,TRBV6-6
CASSVRGAETEAFF,TRBJ1-1,TRBV2
CASRPQVMNTEAFF,TRBJ1-1,TRBV28
CASSLEWRQRDTEAFF,TRBJ1-1,TRBV11-2
CASTQNRGGPNSPLHF,TRBJ1-6,TRBV6-6
CASSLEGAVTTEAFF,TRBJ1-1,TRBV5-1
CASGRTGAGNTIYF,TRBJ1-3,TRBV6-5
CASSPLDSFTTQYF,TRBJ2-5,TRBV7-8
CSVDPRTAFTTNEKLFF,TRBJ1-4,TRBV29-1
CATSKAGGEQFF,TRBJ2-1,TRBV15
CATSERLNYGYTF,TRBJ1-2,TRBV24-1
CASGRGTYEQYF,TRBJ2-7,TRBV28